The present T cell receptor (beta chain) was sequenced within a study of response to subunit inactivated influenza vaccine. Findings of the study overall: That few new T cells are recruited by each seasonal influenza vaccination was the authors' suggestion.

TCRdb re-called the RT-PCR reads with MiXCR, one entry per CDR3 protein. The table has approximately 530,000 distinct CDR3 sequences, approximately 7.7% seen once; the top ten hold around 13%. This CDR3 contains 14 residues. Trimming took 5 bases from V and 9 from J, leaving 14 bases between them. This clonotype came up a few times. Its target is not known. V usage is TRBV12-3 or TRBV12-4 and J usage is TRBJ1-6, with D uncertain. This specimen was PBMCs from blood, taken 23 to 25 months after vaccination. This TCR was sampled from a man between 50 and 69 years old who received an inactivated influenza vaccine. The CDR3 region is CASSEEVEGSPLHF. For the CDR3, the DNA is TGTGCCAGCAGTGAGGAGGTTGAGGGTTCACCCCTCCACTTT.